This T cell receptor beta chain is from a study of T cell responses to AZD1222 COVID-19 vaccine. Study-level points and caveats: Unmutated variant regions are reportedly the target of nearly half of TCRs that are spike-specific. Just a handful of AZD1222 recipients tested seropositive at baseline. CD4 TCRs covered the whole spike, strongest at regions 160-218 and 743-854. After two AZD1222 doses, spike-specific TCR breadth and depth rose versus day 0.

Trimming shortened V by 4 bases and J by 1 base, and 7 bases separated the two germline ends. This CDR3 has 13 amino acids. The germline CDR1 and CDR2 sequences are SNHLY and FYNNEI. This clone was recorded once. The antigen remains undetermined. Repertoires were generated with immunoSEQ multiplex PCR, while TCRdb's copy carries only in-frame clones and drops some. This repertoire shows about 130,000 clones, 87% found once; its top ten account for about 10%. The sequence came from an adult in good health. The sequencing used peripheral blood, collected on day 0 of AZD1222 vaccination. The chain couples TRBV2 to TRBJ2-5, with D maybe TRBD2 (5 bases). The chain's CDR3 is CASSAGIQETQYF. For the CDR3, the DNA is TGTGCCAGCAGTGCGGGAATCCAAGAGACCCAGTACTTC.